Listed here are 19 T cell receptor beta chains from one sample, sequenced in a study of blood T cell repertoires in COVID-19. Here immunoSEQ multiplex PCR was the method, and the copy in TCRdb shows in-frame clones only, minus some. The table records about 230,000 clones, just over 85% of them present only once. The specimen sequenced was peripheral blood. These receptors were taken from a man aged 45-60 years with COVID-19, enrolled during active disease.

The V gene is TRBV6-2 or TRBV6-3, the J gene TRBJ2-2; 12 nucleotides line up with TRBD2. From germline, CDR1 is MNHEY and CDR2 SVGEGT. The CDR3 extends over 15 amino acids. V lost 5 bases and J lost 6; bases outside the gene matches: 4. CDR3 DNA sequence: TGTGCCAGCAGTCCGTCTAGCGGGGGGGCCGGGGAGCTGTTTTTT. As protein: CASSPSSGGAGELFF.

V usage is TRBV29-1 and J usage is TRBJ1-1, with TRBD1 identical over 8 bases. Germline-derived CDR1 and CDR2 are SQVTM and ANQGSEA. V shed 6 bases, J shed 4 bases, and the junction held 10 bases outside the gene matches. This CDR3 has 14 residues. The CDR3 region has the DNA TGCAGCGTCAGTCCCGGGACAGGTACCACTGAAGCTTTCTTT. It encodes CSVSPGTGTTEAFF.

This clone was recorded a few times. The chain has TRBV12-3 or TRBV12-4 and TRBJ1-2; D call uncertain. The CDR3 extends over 13 amino acids. Trimming removed 4 bases from V and 5 bases from J, with 11 bases in between. Written as DNA, the CDR3 is TGTGCCAGCAGTTCGAGAGGATCTTATGGCTACACCTTC. Encoded protein: CASSSRGSYGYTF.

This chain uses TRBV5-1 with TRBJ1-5; D perhaps matches TRBD1 (5 bases). This CDR3 is built from 15 residues. Germline V lookup: CDR1 SGHRS, CDR2 YFSETQ. Trimming took 0 bases from V and 4 from J, leaving 11 bases between them. The CDR3 region is CASSLEAGQNQPQHF. Written as DNA, the CDR3 is TGCGCCAGCAGCTTGGAGGCAGGGCAAAATCAGCCCCAGCATTTT.

V usage is TRBV6-5 and J usage is TRBJ1-2; 7 nucleotides line up with TRBD1. V lost 6 bases, J lost 8 bases, and 9 bases stayed unmatched. CDR3 length equals 13 residues. CDR1 is MNHEY and CDR2 is SVGAGI in the germline V gene. CDR3 loop: CASRETGKQGYTF. The CDR3 DNA follows: TGTGCCAGCAGGGAGACAGGGAAGCAGGGCTACACCTTC.

About this clone: This specimen includes other DNA sequences encoding the same CDR3. The J gene is TRBJ2-7, the V gene TRBV14; possible D gene TRBD1, 5 bases. Trimming left V 3 bases short and J 0 bases short, with 9 bases between. Per germline, CDR1 SGHDN and CDR2 FVKESK. The CDR3 totals 14 residues. The CDR3 bases are TGTGCCAGCAGCCAGGGGCGAGCCTCCTACGAGCAGTACTTC. This translates into CASSQGRASYEQYF.

The CDR3 DNA reads TGTGCCAGCAGTTTATTCCAGGGAGCGGGGACGAACACCGGGGAGCTGTTTTTT. It encodes CASSLFQGAGTNTGELFF. The chain is built from TRBV27 and TRBJ2-2; 7 bases map to TRBD2. The CDR3 runs to 18 residues. With 1 base clipped from V and 0 bases from J, the junction kept 8 bases outside the gene matches. CDR1 and CDR2 (germline): MNHEY, SMNVEV (reference sequence).

The chain uses TRBV5-4 and TRBJ2-1; D call uncertain. CDR3 length: 15 residues. Trimming took off 1 base at V and 6 bases at J, with 14 bases between the two ends. In germline, CDR1 is SGHNT, CDR2 YYREEE (reference sequence). Here the CDR3 reads CASSLRWVPGNEQFF. Here the CDR3 DNA reads TGTGCCAGCAGCTTGAGGTGGGTCCCGGGCAATGAGCAGTTCTTC.

This clone was observed a single time. The chain has TRBV15 and TRBJ1-5; weak D call: TRBD1 (5 bases). V gave up 3 bases and J gave up 1 base, with 16 bases separating them. CDR1 is LNHNV and CDR2 is YYDKDF in the germline V gene (reference sequence). The CDR3 spans 17 residues. The CDR3 DNA is TGTGCCACCAGCAGGGGCTTTGTGGAGGGGAGCAATCAGCCCCAGCATTTT. As protein: CATSRGFVEGSNQPQHF. Full variable domain (outside the CDR3, taken from reference TRBV15 and TRBJ1-5): DAMVIQNPRYQVTQFGKPVTLSCSQTLNHNVMYWYQQKSSQAPKLLFHYYDKDFNNEADTPDNFQSRRPNTSFCFLDIRSPGLGDTAMYLCATSRGFVEGSNQPQHFGDGTRLSIL.

The chain recombines TRBV19 with TRBJ1-1; no firm D call. This CDR3 spans 13 amino acids. Germline CDR1 LNHDA, CDR2 SQIVND (reference sequence). The V end lost 8 bases, the J end lost 8 bases, and 18 bases lay between the germline ends. The CDR3 protein is CASHRDLGVEAFF. The CDR3 DNA follows: TGTGCCAGTCACCGGGATTTGGGAGTGGAAGCTTTCTTT.

A single count supports this clone. V and J are TRBV7-2 and TRBJ2-1; TRBD2 matches at 11 bases. V was pared by 9 bases and J by 8 bases, with 9 bases of the junction left unmatched. The CDR3 runs 14 residues. The germline V gene has CDR1 SGHTA and CDR2 FQGNSA. This CDR3 is CASSLSGGADEQFF. CDR3 DNA: TGTGCCAGTAGCCTTAGCGGGGGGGCCGATGAGCAGTTCTTC.

This clone was detected a few times. The V and J genes are TRBV7-3 and TRBJ2-5; no clear D gene. The CDR3 is made up of 13 amino acids. With 1 base removed from V and 4 bases from J, the gap between germline ends came to 7 bases. Germline V gene data show CDR1 as SGHTA and CDR2 as FQGTGA. The CDR3 protein is CASSLNPRETQYF. Written as DNA, the CDR3 is TGTGCCAGCAGCTTAAATCCGCGAGAGACCCAGTACTTC.

The rearrangement joins TRBV5-8 to TRBJ2-7, with 8 bases that match TRBD2. Looked up from germline, CDR1 is SGHTS and CDR2 is YDEGEE. With 6 bases clipped from V and 3 bases from J, the junction kept 14 bases outside the gene matches. This CDR3 has 16 residues. For the CDR3, the DNA is TGTGCCAGCACCTCCAGAGCGGGAGAGGGATACTACGAGCAGTACTTC. Amino acids: CASTSRAGEGYYEQYF.

This clone occurred once. This chain connects TRBV13 to TRBJ2-7; 10 bases agree with TRBD2. Germline V gene sequence: CDR1 PRHDT, CDR2 FYEKMQ (reference sequence). V was clipped by 5 bases and J by 2 bases; unmatched bases: 12. This CDR3 contains 17 residues. The CDR3 protein is CASSREPTGTSAYEQYF. In DNA, the CDR3 is TGTGCCAGCAGCCGCGAACCCACCGGGACTAGCGCCTACGAGCAGTACTTC.

The V and J genes are TRBV12-5 and TRBJ2-3; D is unclear. V was clipped by 5 bases and J by 10 bases, with 13 bases between them. This CDR3 has 12 residues. Per the germline V gene, CDR1 is LGHNT and CDR2 is FRNRAP. CDR3 sequence reads: CASGLKYEAQYF. In DNA, the CDR3 is TGTGCTAGTGGTCTAAAGTACGAGGCGCAGTATTTT.

This chain links TRBV24-1 with TRBJ1-3; tentative D call: TRBD1 (5 bases). V dropped 4 bases and J dropped 0 bases, with 12 bases sitting between them. CDR3 length: 16 residues. Germline CDR1 is KGHDR and CDR2 is SFDVKD. CDR3 in DNA: TGTGCCACCAGTGAGCCCGCAGGGATCTCTGGAAACACCATATATTTT. As protein: CATSEPAGISGNTIYF.

This chain joins TRBV5-1 and TRBJ1-1; D call uncertain. Germline assignment: CDR1 SGHRS and CDR2 YFSETQ. V lost 0 bases and J lost 0, with 6 bases in between. This CDR3 is 14 amino acids long. The CDR3 spells CASSLGPLNTEAFF. The CDR3 DNA is TGCGCCAGCAGCTTGGGGCCGCTGAACACTGAAGCTTTCTTT.

V usage is TRBV7-3 and J usage is TRBJ1-5, with D possibly TRBD1 on 6 matching bases. Trimming removed 5 bases at V and 1 base at J, with 18 bases between. Germline V gene data show CDR1 as SGHTA and CDR2 as FQGTGA. The CDR3 has 17 amino acids. In DNA, the CDR3 is TGTGCCAGCAGCCGATCTTATACACAGGGAAGCAATCAGCCCCAGCATTTT. Its protein is CASSRSYTQGSNQPQHF.

The rearrangement joins TRBV19 to TRBJ2-1; TRBD2 matches at 8 bases. CDR3 length: 14 residues. CDR1 and CDR2 from the germline V gene are LNHDA and SQIVND (reference sequence). The trim removed 7 bases at V and 0 bases at J, leaving 2 bases unmatched. The CDR3 loop is CASTSGSSYNEQFF. For the CDR3, the DNA is TGTGCCAGTACCAGCGGGAGCTCCTACAATGAGCAGTTCTTC.